A single sample gave rise to the 4 T cell receptor beta chains below, sequenced in a study of T cells after yellow fever vaccination (dated by TCRdb to between 2018 and 2021). The library was built by means of 5' RACE. Reads for this sample came from an Illumina NovaSeq 6000. TCRdb reran the public reads through fastp at Q25 and MiXCR, keeping productive beta chains. Entries that share a CDR3 protein sequence are merged under the most common genes and DNA. The sample has fewer than 350,000 distinct CDR3 sequences on record, about 4.5% of them singletons. The top ten clones comprise roughly 19% of the sample. According to the study, the label for this sample's treatment or condition signals: live attenuated yellow fever vaccine strain. The sequenced sample was PBMCs, obtained 15 days after the yellow fever booster vaccination. The receptors stem from a man aged 18 to 29 who received the YFV17D yellow fever vaccine.

This rearrangement joins TRBV29-1 to TRBJ2-7; possible D gene TRBD2, 5 bases. The ends were cut back, 4 bases at V and 1 base at J, with 11 bases in the middle. The CDR3 runs to 13 residues. CDR1 is SQVTM, CDR2 ANQGSEA, per germline. The CDR3 sequence is CSVGRPNSYEQYF. CDR3 bases: TGCAGCGTTGGGAGGCCGAATTCCTACGAGCAGTACTTC.

This clonotype was counted many times. The gene calls are TRBV24-1 and TRBJ2-5, with 7 bases that match TRBD1. The germline CDR1 and CDR2 sequences are KGHDR and SFDVKD. The CDR3 is 15 residues long. The V gene end was trimmed by 2 bases and the J gene end by 4 bases; junction bases not matched to a gene: 6. As DNA, the CDR3 is TGTGCCACCAGTGATTCACAGGGGAAGACAGAGACCCAGTACTTC. It is translated as CATSDSQGKTETQYF.

Only a few counts were recorded for this clonotype. The chain combines TRBV11-3 with TRBJ2-2, with D possibly matching TRBD1 (7 bases). V was trimmed by 0 bases and J by 5 bases, leaving 19 bases between them. Per the germline V gene, CDR1 is SGHNT and CDR2 is YENEEA. There are 18 residues in the CDR3. In nucleotides, the CDR3 is TGTGCCAGCAGCTTAGACCAAGGGGGGACAGTCCGAACCGGGGAGCTGTTTTTT. Translation gives CASSLDQGGTVRTGELFF. Based on the CDR3 plus reference TRBV11-3 and TRBJ2-2, the full variable domain is EAGVVQSPRYKIIEKKQPVAFWCNPISGHNTLYWYLQNLGQGPELLIRYENEEAVDDSQLPKDRFSAERLKGVDSTLKIQPAELGDSAVYLCASSLDQGGTVRTGELFFGEGSRLTVL.

The rearrangement uses TRBV5-1 and TRBJ2-3; weak D call: TRBD2 (5 bases). The V end lost 7 bases, the J end lost 5 bases, and 14 bases lay between the germline ends. The CDR3 sequence is 13 residues long. Germline V CDR1 and CDR2: SGHRS, YFSETQ. CDR3 loop: CASSGSLKDTQYF. The DNA of the CDR3 is TGCGCCAGCTCGGGGAGTCTTAAAGATACGCAGTATTTT.